One and the same sample provided the 9 T cell receptor beta chains below, sequenced in a study of blood T cell repertoires in COVID-19. Clones were sequenced by immunoSEQ multiplex PCR, and TCRdb holds only the in-frame ones, with some missing. The repertoire holds 70,000 to 95,000 clones, with roughly four fifths as singletons. The sequenced sample was peripheral blood. All receptors come from a human donor in a cohort sampled during active COVID-19.

CDR3 in amino acids: CASSSAQTASWETQYF. The CDR3 DNA reads as TGTGCCAGCAGCTCAGCCCAGACAGCCTCGTGGGAGACCCAGTACTTC. The rearrangement joins TRBV13 to TRBJ2-5; possible D gene TRBD1, 5 bases. V lost 4 bases to trimming and J lost 5 bases, with 20 bases between them. The CDR3 runs 16 residues. Germline V gene data show CDR1 as PRHDT and CDR2 as FYEKMQ (reference sequence).

This chain uses TRBV5-1 with TRBJ2-3; TRBD2 agrees at 7 bases. The CDR3 loop spans 15 amino acids. Germline CDR1 and CDR2: SGHRS and YFSETQ. J lost 0 bases, V lost 4 bases, and 5 bases had no gene match. As DNA, the CDR3 is TGCGCCAGCAGCCCGCGGGGGACTAGCACAGATACGCAGTATTTT. Its translation: CASSPRGTSTDTQYF.

This chain's CDR3 is CASSITGIGELFF. The CDR3 DNA sequence: TGTGCCAGTAGTATTACAGGGATCGGGGAGCTGTTTTTT. J is TRBJ2-2 and V is TRBV19; tentatively, D is TRBD1 (6 bases). Trimming removed 3 bases from V and 7 bases from J, with 9 bases in between. Germline V gene data show CDR1 as LNHDA and CDR2 as SQIVND (reference sequence). The CDR3 length is 13 residues.

The gene calls are TRBV7-6 and TRBJ1-2, with TRBD1 as a possible D gene (5 bases). V was shortened by 8 bases and J by 2 bases, with 12 bases between the two germline ends. Germline lookup yields CDR1 SGHVS and CDR2 FNYEAQ. The CDR3 contains 13 residues. CDR3 residues: CASGGRGNYGYTF. The CDR3 DNA reads as TGTGCCAGCGGCGGCCGGGGGAACTATGGCTACACCTTC.

The chain has TRBV2 and TRBJ2-1; 13 nucleotides align to TRBD2. There are 17 residues in the CDR3. With V trimmed by 4 bases and J by 0 bases, 3 bases remained unmatched. CDR1 is SNHLY and CDR2 is FYNNEI in the germline V gene. The CDR3 DNA reads TGTGCCAGCAGTGGGACTAGCGGGGGCCGCTCCTACAATGAGCAGTTCTTC. This codes for CASSGTSGGRSYNEQFF. Filled out from reference TRBV2 and TRBJ2-1, the complete variable domain reads EPEVTQTPSHQVTQMGQEVILRCVPISNHLYFYWYRQILGQKVEFLVSFYNNEISEKSEIFDDQFSVERPDGSNFTLKIRSTKLEDSAMYFCASSGTSGGRSYNEQFFGPGTRLTVL.

This chain uses TRBV5-4 with TRBJ1-4, with no clear D. Germline assignment: CDR1 SGHNT and CDR2 YYREEE (reference sequence). Trimming left V 4 bases short and J 8 bases short, with 15 bases between. The CDR3 totals 14 residues. The CDR3 protein is CASSPEAFREKLFF. Written as DNA, the CDR3 is TGTGCCAGCAGCCCCGAGGCGTTTCGGGAAAAACTGTTTTTT.

There are a few counts of this clone. The V gene is TRBV5-1, the J gene TRBJ1-6; TRBD1 is a possible D gene (5 bases). Trimming left V 0 bases short and J 7 bases short, with 14 bases between. Germline V CDR1 and CDR2: SGHRS, YFSETQ. The CDR3 is 16 residues long. CDR3 bases: TGCGCCAGCAGCTTGGCTGGCAGGGTGGGGAATTCACCCCTCCACTTT. Its translation is CASSLAGRVGNSPLHF.

V is TRBV5-1 and J is TRBJ2-3, with D possibly being TRBD2 (7 bases). V dropped 1 base and J dropped 5 bases, with 14 bases sitting between them. Germline loops: CDR1 SGHRS, CDR2 YFSETQ. The CDR3 length is 15 residues. The CDR3 region is CASSLTRGAKDTQYF. The CDR3 DNA follows: TGCGCCAGCAGCTTGACCCGGGGGGCCAAAGATACGCAGTATTTT.

The V and J genes are TRBV11-1 and TRBJ2-3, with unresolved D. This CDR3 region has 14 residues. Germline assignment: CDR1 SGHAT and CDR2 FQDESV (reference sequence). Trimming cost V 1 base and J 0 bases, with 5 bases left between them. Written as DNA, the CDR3 is TGTGCCAGCAGCTTAGACAGAAGCACAGATACGCAGTATTTT. This gives the protein CASSLDRSTDTQYF.